A single sample gave rise to the 16 T cell receptor beta chains below, sequenced in a study of vaccination and CD4 T cells after COVID-19. Cultured CD4+ T cells had their DNA profiled by the Oncomine TCR Beta short-read assay. TCRdb ran MiXCR on the PCR reads and lists one entry per CDR3 protein. This table holds roughly 18,000 distinct CDR3 sequences, roughly 70% found once. Their antigen targets remain unknown. Treatment noted: approximately nine-day PBMC culture with coronavirus spike peptide pools or control peptides (ViraFEST assay). Sequenced input: CD4+ T cells from blood, cultured in vitro. These receptors were collected from a human donor who had recovered from COVID-19.

This clonotype was seen a handful of times. The chain couples TRBV7-3 to TRBJ2-5, with 9 bases matching TRBD2. The CDR3 runs 14 residues. From germline, CDR1 is SGHTA and CDR2 FQGTGA. With V trimmed by 3 bases and J by 5 bases, 4 bases remained unmatched. CDR3 bases: TGTGCCAGCAGCTTGGGCGGGAGGGGGGAGACCCAGTACTTC. This gives the protein CASSLGGRGETQYF.

V usage is TRBV6-2 or TRBV6-3 and J usage is TRBJ2-7, with 14 bases that match TRBD2. CDR3 length equals 15 residues. Germline CDR1 reads MNHEY; CDR2 reads SVGEGT. Trimming took 6 bases from V and 3 from J; bases not matched to a gene: 4. CDR3 nucleotide sequence: TGTGCCAGCAGCGACGGGACTAGCGGGGGCTACGAGCAGTACTTC. This translates into CASSDGTSGGYEQYF.

The CDR3 DNA follows: TGTGCCAGCAGTCCCCTTGGCGGGAGGGCCTCCTACGAGCAGTACTTC. It specifies CASSPLGGRASYEQYF. The chain links TRBV27 to TRBJ2-7; 9 nucleotides agree with TRBD2. V trimming: 5 bases; J trimming: 0 bases; junction bases outside the gene matches: 8. There are 16 residues in the CDR3. Per the germline V gene, CDR1 is MNHEY and CDR2 is SMNVEV (reference sequence).

The genes are TRBV5-1 and TRBJ1-1; D possibly corresponds to TRBD1 (5 bases). CDR3 length: 15 residues. Per germline, CDR1 SGHRS and CDR2 YFSETQ. V lost 5 bases, J lost 5 bases, and 19 bases lay in between. CDR3 protein: CASSLVGGVETEAFF. CDR3 nucleotide sequence: TGCGCCAGCAGTCTGGTCGGGGGGGTAGAGACTGAAGCTTTCTTT.

The gene calls are TRBV7-7 and TRBJ2-5; no clear D. The germline CDR1 and CDR2 sequences are SSHAT and FNYEAQ (reference sequence). The ends were cut back, 4 bases at V and 0 bases at J, with 12 bases in the middle. The CDR3 is made up of 15 amino acids. CDR3 loop: CASSSPGGYQETQYF. Written as DNA, the CDR3 is TGTGCCAGCAGCTCCCCAGGTGGGTACCAAGAGACCCAGTACTTC.

This clonotype came up once. This chain connects TRBV20-1 to TRBJ1-1; no clear D gene. V lost 3 bases and J 5 bases, leaving 10 bases between the germline ends. Per germline, CDR1 DFQATT and CDR2 SNEGSKA (reference sequence). This CDR3 comprises 12 residues. The CDR3 sequence: CSASAVGTEAFF. In DNA, the CDR3 is TGCAGTGCTAGTGCCGTTGGAACTGAAGCTTTCTTT.

This clonotype was seen only a few times. The V gene is TRBV15, the J gene TRBJ1-6; TRBD1 matches 7 bases. Trimming removed 3 bases from V and 6 bases from J; junction bases left unmatched: 5. The CDR3 is made up of 15 amino acids. Looked up from germline, CDR1 is LNHNV and CDR2 is YYDKDF (reference sequence). CDR3: CATSSRRDSNSPLHF. CDR3 coding DNA: TGTGCCACCAGCAGTCGTAGGGACAGTAATTCACCCCTCCACTTT.

The sample holds a few counts of this clonotype. The chain recombines TRBV5-1 with TRBJ1-5; 7 bases are shared with TRBD1. Germline V gene lookup returns CDR1 SGHRS and CDR2 YFSETQ. V lost 5 bases, J lost 2 bases, and 4 bases stayed unmatched. The CDR3 contains 14 residues. For the CDR3, the DNA is TGCGCCAGCAGTAGGGGGCCTGGCAATCAGCCCCAGCATTTT. Amino acids: CASSRGPGNQPQHF.

The chain is built from TRBV12-3 or TRBV12-4 and TRBJ1-2; tentatively, D is TRBD1 (6 bases). The V end was cut by 1 base, the J end by 5 bases, with 8 bases between. CDR3 size: 13 residues. Here the CDR3 DNA reads TGTGCCAGCAGTTTAGGGCAGGGGTATGGCTACACCTTC. Its protein product is CASSLGQGYGYTF.

The V call is TRBV28, the J call TRBJ1-5; no clear D gene. V was cut by 3 bases and J by 9 bases, with 9 bases left in between. This CDR3 is built from 12 residues. Per the germline V gene, CDR1 is MDHEN and CDR2 is SYDVKM. CDR3 residues: CASSFDPGPQHF. DNA of the CDR3: TGTGCCAGCAGTTTTGACCCGGGGCCCCAGCATTTT.

J is TRBJ1-2 and V is TRBV20-1, with D unresolved. Trimming left V 4 bases short and J 7 bases short, with 13 bases between. The CDR3 totals 12 residues. CDR1 DFQATT and CDR2 SNEGSKA come from the germline V gene (reference sequence). The CDR3 sequence: CSAIFNIGGYTF. CDR3 nucleotide sequence: TGCAGTGCTATCTTTAATATTGGTGGCTACACCTTC.

This chain links TRBV20-1 with TRBJ2-1; either TRBD1 or TRBD2 may fit D (5 bases each). CDR1 and CDR2 from the germline V gene are DFQATT and SNEGSKA (reference sequence). The V and J ends lost 0 bases and 0 bases respectively, with 15 bases between them. CDR3 length equals 17 residues. The CDR3 DNA reads as TGCAGTGCTAGAGATGTGACGGGACGTCTCTCCTACAATGAGCAGTTCTTC. This gives the protein CSARDVTGRLSYNEQFF.

Sample share makes this clonotype medium-sized. This rearrangement joins TRBV4-1 to TRBJ1-2; 7 bases are shared with TRBD1. CDR3 length: 17 residues. The germline V gene has CDR1 MGHRA and CDR2 YSYEKL. V trimming: 0 bases; J trimming: 2 bases; junction bases outside the gene matches: 9. CDR3 sequence (DNA): TGCGCCAGCAGCCAAGAGACAGGGTGGGGAATGAACTATGGCTACACCTTC. It encodes CASSQETGWGMNYGYTF.

The chain recombines TRBV27 with TRBJ2-3; no clear D. V gave up 5 bases and J gave up 4 bases, with 13 bases separating them. The V gene's germline CDR1 is MNHEY and CDR2 SMNVEV (reference sequence). The CDR3 is 14 residues long. The CDR3 sequence is CASSRTRIADTQYF. DNA of the CDR3: TGTGCCAGCAGTAGGACCCGTATAGCAGATACGCAGTATTTT.

The chain uses TRBV19 and TRBJ2-3; TRBD1 or TRBD2 may be the D gene (5 bases each). The CDR3 extends over 15 amino acids. Per the germline V gene, CDR1 is LNHDA and CDR2 is SQIVND (reference sequence). V was clipped by 6 bases and J by 1 base, with 14 bases between them. CDR3 DNA sequence: TGTGCCAGTAGGAGGGGAGACACCCGCACAGATACGCAGTATTTT. The encoded protein is CASRRGDTRTDTQYF.

The V and J genes are TRBV20-1 and TRBJ2-2; TRBD2 aligns across 13 bases. Germline V CDR1 and CDR2: DFQATT, SNEGSKA (reference sequence). The junction had 6 bases not matched to a gene; V was cut back by 1 base and J by 4 bases. The CDR3 consists of 17 residues. The DNA of the CDR3 is TGCAGTGCTAGAGCGACGGGACTAGCGGGATTCACCGGGGAGCTGTTTTTT. Its translation: CSARATGLAGFTGELFF.